This entry features one T cell receptor (beta chain) sequence. Its antigen is as yet unknown. Patients were all untreated before their thyroid surgery. This record comes from a study of metastatic and nonmetastatic thyroid tumors. In the original workflow: Across clinicopathological groups, CDR3 differences served as the basis for building a distant-metastasis classifier for papillary thyroid cancer. Using MiXCR, TCRdb re-called clones from the PCR reads. Here the V and J calls rest on TCRdb's processing, not on the authors' analysis. Among about 43,000 clones listed, 3% to 3.5% were seen once. Germline V gene sequence: CDR1 LNHNV, CDR2 YYDKDF (reference sequence). Trimming removed 5 bases at V and 8 bases at J, with 18 bases between. The CDR3 covers 14 residues. General study results and limits: Malignant thyroid tumors reportedly had TCR beta diversity that was significantly higher than in benign nodules, in blood and tumor.

Sequencing used blood. The receptor was derived from a female donor with papillary thyroid cancer or a benign thyroid nodule (not recorded which). Some clones in this sample may be carry-over from other donors' samples. The chain couples TRBV15 to TRBJ1-2, with a tentative D call TRBD1 (5 bases). In DNA form, the CDR3 reads TGTGCCACCAGCCGCAACCGGGACCTGCAAGGCTACACCTTC. Its translation: CATSRNRDLQGYTF. Together with reference TRBV15 and TRBJ1-2, the CDR3 gives the full variable domain: DAMVIQNPRYQVTQFGKPVTLSCSQTLNHNVMYWYQQKSSQAPKLLFHYYDKDFNNEADTPDNFQSRRPNTSFCFLDIRSPGLGDTAMYLCATSRNRDLQGYTFGSGTRLTVV.